Listed here is a single TCR beta chain. This clone's antigen is unknown. One base away there is no much larger clone; base qualities are not given. Using the immunoSEQ assay, TCRB CDR3 regions were amplified from approximately 2.1 micrograms of genomic DNA, or from all available DNA when less than that was on hand. The multiplex PCR employed 60 forward primers targeting TCR V beta segments and 13 reverse primers targeting J beta segments. To estimate reads per starting template, synthetic control templates were spiked into each sample at limiting dilution. Reads of 87 bp were generated by sequencing on the Illumina HiSeq System. In the source study's methods: To remove PCR and sequencing errors, closely related sequences were merged with a nearest neighbor algorithm. TCR overlap was measured as the percentage of unique tumor TCR beta sequences also present in the same patient's peripheral blood. This is the immuneACCESS table as TCRdb keeps it, with only in-frame sequences that have V and J called. A part of the clones is gone; compared with another copy, unresolved V genes explain less than half, and the rest is unexplained. V, J and clone size reflect that table, while D and trimming were determined from the DNA. Present in this sample are some 100,000 clones, about 79% of which were seen just once. Roughly 5.7% of the sample belongs to the ten largest clones.

Via the germline V gene, CDR1 is SGHDT and CDR2 YYEEEE. Inclusive of the bounding cysteine and phenylalanine, the CDR3 is 15 residues long. The only DNA kept is the CDR3, 45 bases in frame from the first base. V drops 0 bases and J drops 9 bases, leaving 18 bases in between. Patients were selected for having adequate residual fresh-frozen tumor tissue and more than two years of available survival data. Although molecular status otherwise differed among the glioblastoma patients, no patient had an isocitrate dehydrogenase mutation. PBMC collection took place before vaccination, two weeks after the third vaccination, and at tumor progression if progression occurred. The Qiagen DNeasy Blood extraction Kit was used to extract genomic DNA. The record originates from a study of glioma-infiltrating T cells after dendritic cell vaccination (dated by TCRdb to 2016 to 2018). In the study overall: The cohort comprised around 15 glioblastoma patients from Phase I and II dendritic cell vaccination trials, 9 newly diagnosed and 6 with recurrent disease. The vaccine consisted of monocyte-derived dendritic cells cultured seven days with IL-4 and GM-CSF, then pulsed overnight with autologous tumor lysate. Survival after dendritic cell vaccination was correlated with TCR sequencing metrics, such as TIL content and the overlap between tumor and blood repertoires. Tumor-infiltrating lymphocyte content was quantified and tumor and blood repertoires were compared in dendritic cell-vaccinated glioblastoma patients by deep sequencing of TCR beta CDR3 regions. Autologous tumor lysate-pulsed dendritic cell vaccination was administered to the patients between about 2003 and 2013. Each patient was given three intradermal dendritic cell vaccine injections, spaced two weeks apart, in the arm below the axilla.

What the work shows at the level of the full study, not this receptor alone: After dendritic cell vaccination, a higher estimated pretreatment TIL content predicted longer time to progression and longer overall survival. The three-group TCR overlap response model was described as speculative and requiring prospective validation. No direct relationship between TCR clonality and survival was found, suggesting that a diverse polyclonal response may matter. The cohort was small and heterogeneous, few patients had complete blood and tumor sets, and even fewer had initial-recurrent tumor pairs.

The receptor chain draws on TRBV5-6 and TRBJ2-5, with a tentative D gene TRBD1 over 6 matching bases. The sequences come from blood, collected before dendritic cell vaccination. This TCR came from a human donor with glioblastoma. For the CDR3, the sequence is CASSLDRVADEAQYF. The DNA sequence reads TGTGCCAGCAGCTTGGACAGGGTGGCTGATGAGGCCCAGTACTTC.